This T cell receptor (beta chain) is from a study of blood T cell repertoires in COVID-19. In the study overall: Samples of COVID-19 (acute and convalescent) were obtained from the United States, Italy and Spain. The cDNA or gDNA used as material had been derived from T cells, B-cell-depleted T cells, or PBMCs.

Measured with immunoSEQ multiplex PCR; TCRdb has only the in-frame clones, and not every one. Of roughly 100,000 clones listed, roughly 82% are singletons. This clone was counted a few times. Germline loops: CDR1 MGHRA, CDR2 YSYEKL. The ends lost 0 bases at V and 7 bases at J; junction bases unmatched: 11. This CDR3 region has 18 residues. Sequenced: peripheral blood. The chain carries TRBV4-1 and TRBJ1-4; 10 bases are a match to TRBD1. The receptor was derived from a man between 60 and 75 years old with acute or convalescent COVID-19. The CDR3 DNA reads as TGCGCCAGCAGCCAAGACGGGCCCGACAGGGGGCAAGGTGAAAAACTGTTTTTT. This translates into CASSQDGPDRGQGEKLFF.